In this sample, the clone carrying this TCR beta chain turned up a few times. The antigen remains unidentified. Trimming shortened V by 3 bases and J by 2 bases, and 8 bases separated the two germline ends. There are 13 residues in the CDR3. Germline V gives CDR1 SGHDT, CDR2 YYEEEE. These data come from a study of cytomegalovirus exposure and HLA in healthy donors. Study-wide results and caveats: The authors assumed roughly uniform sequencing depth across donors for presence/absence analyses.

The PCR employed 60 Vbeta primers together with 13 Jbeta primers. TCRdb keeps only in-frame clones here, not all; method: immunoSEQ multiplex PCR. The repertoire holds over 150,000 clones, around 79% seen once, with 1.6% in the top ten. Input material: PBMCs. The clonotype originates from a woman aged 18-29 years in good health and CMV-seronegative. The chain couples TRBV5-6 to TRBJ2-5; D possibly corresponds to TRBD2 (6 bases). Here the CDR3 DNA reads TGTGCCAGCAGCTGGGACTTACAAGAGACCCAGTACTTC. Translation: CASSWDLQETQYF.